The TCR beta chain described here comes from a study of cytomegalovirus exposure and HLA in healthy donors. Study-wide results and limits: Most subjects' HLA-A and HLA-B alleles were reportedly predicted from TCR beta sequences.

On this clone itself: The antigen remains unidentified.

PCR used 60 Vbeta primers and 13 Jbeta primers. Produced via immunoSEQ multiplex PCR; TCRdb's table is partial and in-frame only. This sample has 18,000 or so clones, with about 77% found just once. The sequenced sample consisted of PBMCs. The sequence was obtained from a man aged 18 to 35 in good health and CMV-seronegative.

CDR3 DNA: TGTGCCAGCAGTTTGACTAGCGGGAGGCCGACCTACAATGAGCAGTTCTTC. Its protein is CASSLTSGRPTYNEQFF. The chain couples TRBV2 to TRBJ2-1; 13 positions agree with TRBD2. The CDR3 consists of 17 residues. V gave up 5 bases and J gave up 2 bases; unmatched junction bases: 6. Germline CDR1 is SNHLY and CDR2 is FYNNEI.